One and the same sample provided the 19 T cell receptor beta chains below, sequenced in a study of blood T cell repertoires in COVID-19 (TCRdb year 2020). Libraries were constructed by the immunoSEQ multiplex PCR assay. TCRdb provides this immuneACCESS table in a form limited to in-frame rearrangements. Some clones are lacking; in checked studies, under half of them reflect an unresolved V gene, and why the rest are absent is not known. A total of some 350,000 clones appear in this sample, around 84% of them only once. The top ten clones comprise 3% of the sample. Sequencing was done on a sample of peripheral blood. The receptors here all came from a human donor in a cohort sampled during active COVID-19.

The rearrangement joins TRBV4-1 to TRBJ2-7; possible D gene TRBD2, 5 bases. V lost 0 bases to trimming and J lost 4 bases, with 13 bases between them. Germline V gives CDR1 MGHRA, CDR2 YSYEKL. The CDR3 extends over 15 amino acids. The CDR3: CASSQEPSFGYEQYF. The CDR3 DNA reads TGCGCCAGCAGCCAAGAGCCTAGCTTCGGTTACGAGCAGTACTTC.

V gene TRBV11-3 combines with J gene TRBJ2-7; no clear D gene. Per the germline V gene, CDR1 is SGHNT and CDR2 is YENEEA. V was trimmed by 0 bases and J by 7 bases, leaving 13 bases between them. This CDR3 is built from 14 residues. CDR3 bases: TGTGCCAGCAGCTTAGAGGGCAGGCCTTGGGAGCAGTACTTC. Its translation: CASSLEGRPWEQYF.

The J gene is TRBJ2-3, the V gene TRBV7-2; 8 nucleotides line up with TRBD2. V lost 8 bases and J lost 0; bases outside the gene matches: 10. Germline values: CDR1 SGHTA, CDR2 FQGNSA. The CDR3 extends over 16 amino acids. The CDR3 nucleotides read TGTGCCAGCGGACACAAAGCGGGGGAGAGCACAGATACGCAGTATTTT. Translating it yields CASGHKAGESTDTQYF.

V gene TRBV29-1 combines with J gene TRBJ2-5, with 15 bases matching TRBD2. The CDR3 is made up of 15 amino acids. Germline trimming cut 4 bases from V and 5 bases from J; bases unmatched to any gene: 5. Germline CDR1 reads SQVTM; CDR2 reads ANQGSEA. This CDR3 is CSVVGLAGGGETQYF. For the CDR3, the DNA is TGCAGCGTTGTTGGACTAGCGGGAGGGGGTGAGACCCAGTACTTC.

The chain couples TRBV7-2 to TRBJ1-4, with TRBD1 matching 10 bases. The CDR3 sequence is 14 residues long. Germline V lookup: CDR1 SGHTA, CDR2 FQGNSA. Losses at the gene ends were 4 bases for V and 10 bases for J; bases not matched to a gene: 6. The CDR3 DNA reads TGTGCCAGCAGCTCCGACAGGGGGCAGGGAAAACTGTTTTTT. Translated: CASSSDRGQGKLFF. Combining the CDR3 with reference TRBV7-2 and TRBJ1-4 gives the whole variable domain GAGVSQSPSNKVTEKGKDVELRCDPISGHTALYWYRQSLGQGLEFLIYFQGNSAPDKSGLPSDRFSAERTGGSVSTLTIQRTQQEDSAVYLCASSSDRGQGKLFFGSGTQLSVL.

This chain uses TRBV7-2 with TRBJ1-2; D remains ambiguous. The CDR3 covers 17 residues. From germline, CDR1 is SGHTA and CDR2 FQGNSA. V lost 1 base and J lost 8, with 23 bases in between. As DNA, the CDR3 is TGTGCCAGCAGCTTAGTAGATTTGGACTTCCCCCTGTGGGGCTACACCTTC. Encoded protein: CASSLVDLDFPLWGYTF.

This rearrangement joins TRBV19 to TRBJ2-7; 11 nucleotides match TRBD1. The CDR3 runs to 14 residues. V dropped 5 bases and J dropped 2; count of bases not matched to a gene: 2. Per germline, CDR1 LNHDA and CDR2 SQIVND (reference sequence). CDR3 sequence: CASSGQGATYEQYF. The CDR3 bases are TGTGCCAGTAGTGGACAGGGGGCTACCTACGAGCAGTACTTC.

This clone came up once. Here the CDR3 DNA reads TGCGCCAGCAGCTTGGTGCCGGACTTAAATCAGCCCCAGCATTTT. Translated: CASSLVPDLNQPQHF. The chain has TRBV5-1 and TRBJ1-5; D gene uncertain. CDR1 SGHRS and CDR2 YFSETQ come from the germline V gene. The V and J ends lost 0 bases and 4 bases respectively, with 11 bases between them. This CDR3 comprises 15 residues. Combining the CDR3 with reference TRBV5-1 and TRBJ1-5 gives the whole variable domain KAGVTQTPRYLIKTRGQQVTLSCSPISGHRSVSWYQQTPGQGLQFLFEYFSETQRNKGNFPGRFSGRQFSNSRSEMNVSTLELGDSALYLCASSLVPDLNQPQHFGDGTRLSIL.

This chain connects TRBV15 to TRBJ2-6, with D uncertain. The CDR3 contains 15 residues. The V and J ends lost 4 bases and 1 base respectively, with 8 bases between them. Germline-derived CDR1 and CDR2 are LNHNV and YYDKDF (reference sequence). The CDR3 DNA sequence: TGTGCCACCAGCAAAAGCCTGTCTGGGGCCAACGTCCTGACTTTC. Amino acids: CATSKSLSGANVLTF.

This sequence joins TRBV3-1 (or the pseudogene TRBV3-2) and TRBJ2-1; TRBD2 aligns across 8 bases. Per germline, CDR1 LGHDT and CDR2 YNNKEL (reference sequence). CDR3 size: 16 residues. Unmatched junction bases numbered 10, after V lost 5 bases and J lost 4 bases. DNA for the CDR3: TGTGCCAGCAGCTCGAATGCGGGGGGAATATACAATGAGCAGTTCTTC. As protein: CASSSNAGGIYNEQFF.

CDR3 DNA: TGTGCCAGCCGAAGGACGACAGAGGAGAGTTATGAAGCTTTCTTT. Protein sequence: CASRRTTEESYEAFF. The genes are TRBV6-5 and TRBJ1-1, with D perhaps matching TRBD1 (5 bases). Germline loops: CDR1 MNHEY, CDR2 SVGAGI. The CDR3 has 15 amino acids. V lost 8 bases, J lost 7 bases, and 23 bases lay in between.

This clone showed up just once. The rearrangement joins TRBV5-4 to TRBJ2-3; no clear D. The germline gives CDR1 SGHNT, CDR2 YYREEE (reference sequence). The length of the CDR3 is 12 residues. V lost 5 bases to trimming and J lost 6 bases, with 10 bases between them. The CDR3 DNA reads as TGTGCCAGCAGTACGGTTCTGGATACGCAGTATTTT. Amino acid sequence: CASSTVLDTQYF. The full variable domain, in which reference TRBV5-4 and TRBJ2-3 provide the parts outside the CDR3, is ETGVTQSPTHLIKTRGQQVTLRCSSQSGHNTVSWYQQALGQGPQFIFQYYREEENGRGNFPPRFSGLQFPNYSSELNVNALELDDSALYLCASSTVLDTQYFGPGTRLTVL.

The J gene is TRBJ2-7, the V gene TRBV28; 9 bases align to TRBD2. Germline-derived CDR1 and CDR2 are MDHEN and SYDVKM. Unmatched junction bases numbered 4, after V lost 3 bases and J lost 1 base. CDR3 size: 15 residues. CDR3 DNA: TGTGCCAGCAGTTTCAGCGGGAGGCCTTCCTACGAGCAGTACTTC. Translated: CASSFSGRPSYEQYF.

The V call is TRBV2, the J call TRBJ2-7; TRBD2 agrees at 12 bases. Losses at the gene ends were 5 bases for V and 4 bases for J; bases not matched to a gene: 12. From germline, CDR1 is SNHLY and CDR2 FYNNEI. This CDR3 contains 17 residues. CDR3 in DNA: TGTGCCAGCAGTCCCCAGAGGGCTAGCGGGAGGGTTTACGAGCAGTACTTC. It yields the protein CASSPQRASGRVYEQYF.

The chain couples TRBV15 to TRBJ2-3; 10 positions match TRBD2. This CDR3 comprises 16 residues. V was clipped by 8 bases and J by 6 bases; unmatched bases: 14. CDR1 and CDR2 from the germline V gene are LNHNV and YYDKDF (reference sequence). CDR3 loop: CATSAGRTSGWDTQYF. CDR3 DNA sequence: TGTGCCACCTCTGCAGGTAGGACTAGCGGATGGGATACGCAGTATTTT.

The rearrangement joins TRBV24-1 to TRBJ2-1, with 12 bases fitting TRBD2. The CDR3 runs 15 residues. Trimming removed 3 bases from V and 9 bases from J; junction bases left unmatched: 5. From germline, CDR1 is KGHDR and CDR2 SFDVKD. CDR3 in amino acids: CATSDPTSGSLEQFF. The DNA for the CDR3 is TGTGCCACCAGTGATCCGACTAGCGGGAGTCTTGAGCAGTTCTTC.

The sample holds one count of this clone. The gene calls are TRBV5-6 and TRBJ1-5; 7 nucleotides align to TRBD1. Losses at the gene ends were 4 bases for V and 11 bases for J; bases not matched to a gene: 12. The CDR3 runs to 14 residues. Germline assignment: CDR1 SGHDT and CDR2 YYEEEE. CDR3 in amino acids: CASSGGQVGSTQHF. CDR3 DNA: TGTGCCAGCAGCGGCGGACAGGTCGGGTCAACCCAGCATTTT.

J is TRBJ1-1 and V is TRBV7-2, with D maybe TRBD1 (5 bases). This CDR3 comprises 15 residues. Germline V gene data show CDR1 as SGHTA and CDR2 as FQGNSA. V lost 5 bases to trimming and J lost 5 bases, with 18 bases between them. The CDR3 loop is CASSPGSGGRTEAFF. CDR3 DNA: TGTGCCAGCAGCCCGGGGTCGGGGGGGAGGACTGAAGCTTTCTTT.

The chain combines TRBV14 with TRBJ2-5; 12 nucleotides line up with TRBD2. The V gene's germline CDR1 is SGHDN and CDR2 FVKESK. The CDR3 consists of 18 residues. V dropped 3 bases and J dropped 4; count of bases not matched to a gene: 12. The CDR3 region has the DNA TGTGCCAGCAGCCACCGTTCTAGCGGGGGGGGCCACAGAGAGACCCAGTACTTC. Its protein product is CASSHRSSGGGHRETQYF.